This T cell receptor beta chain was recorded in a study of shared clonotypes between healthy human individuals (TCRdb year 2020). Study-wide context: The cohort included a few men and two women between 18 and 49 years of age. For each donor, CD4 naive and CD4 memory were each run on three plates, CD8 naive on two plates, and CD8 memory on one plate. Blood TCR repertoires of 5 or 6 healthy adults were deeply sequenced to estimate repertoire size and the extent of clonotype sharing between individuals. Different laboratories and diverse techniques were used to prepare libraries and sequence TCR repertoires, to increase sequencing depth and limit assay-specific biases. Leukapheresis yielded between about 0.9 and 9.5 billion PBMCs per donor.

Beyond this particular receptor, the publication reports: Compared with non-shared clonotypes, clonotypes shared by all four sorted-subset donors had higher generation probabilities. Naive subsets generally had larger estimated clonotype richness than memory subsets. The small number of donors limited the genetic and exposure-history diversity represented. Only blood was sampled, and tissue TCR repertoires likely differ from those in blood. Rarefaction of sorted-subset datasets indicated incomplete sequencing despite the large sequencing depth. Pairwise subsampling indicated that sequencing depth was expected to affect the degree of clonotype sharing among donors. Sharing across several donors was observed for around 4.8% of naive CD4, less than 4% of naive CD8, over 2% of memory CD4, and roughly 0.4% of memory CD8 clonotypes.

Donors were healthy HIV-negative adults with no recently reported acute infections or vaccinations. Every donor was a Caucasian adult living in Nashville, Tennessee, USA. CD4+ T cells were enriched by magnetic negative selection, after which naive cells were positively selected on CD45RA and the negative fraction was taken as the memory subset. After blood collection by leukapheresis, PBMCs were isolated using Ficoll-Histopaque density gradient centrifugation and then cryopreserved in the vapor phase of liquid nitrogen. Analytical flow cytometry was used to check the purity and quantity of each magnetically sorted T cell population. Each sorted fraction had its genomic DNA isolated and then quantified by UV absorbance on a Nanodrop 2000c. As encoded in the germline V gene, CDR1 is KGHSH while CDR2 is LQKENI. At the junction V is shortened by 0 bases and J by 4 bases, with 9 bases in between. Taken from cysteine to phenylalanine, the CDR3 has 14 residues. CDR3 DNA is the only sequence kept; it has 42 bases, read in frame from the first base.

TCR CDR3 regions were amplified from genomic DNA by multiplex PCR using the deep immunoSEQ assay. Genomic DNA extracted from each cell subset was distributed evenly over all wells of several immunoSEQ 96-well plates, and each plate served as one replicate. Each replicate PCR for sorted subsets received 150 to 250 ng genomic DNA, equal to roughly 29,000 T cell genomes. The purified libraries were quantified using a Qubit 3.0 fluorometer, sized with a Bioanalyzer 2100, and then quantified again using the KAPA Library Quantification kit. A separate single-read 150-cycle Illumina NextSeq 550 flow cell was used to sequence each immunoSEQ 96-well plate. For the original study's pipeline: Because only junctional sequences without quality scores were contained in the immunoSEQ output, filtering matching that applied to full-length reads could not be performed. Sequences were annotated with PyIR, a Python wrapper for IgBLAST v1.9, and V/J genes and CDR3 were assigned using IMGT germline references. Reads with weak V/J assignments (E-value above 1e-6), missing CDR3, stop codons, out-of-frame junctions, or ambiguous translated residues were removed. V3J clonotypes were defined as sequences sharing an identical inferred V gene, J gene, and CDR3 amino acid sequence. To compute the percentage overlap between repertoires, the number of shared unique clonotypes was divided by the size of the smaller repertoire. RTK rarefaction, the Chao1 estimator, and Recon v2.1 estimates of unobserved clonotypes were used to assess repertoire richness. Generation probabilities for all TCRbeta clonotypes obtained by the gDNA method from four donors were computed using OLGA. In its TCRdb copy, this immuneACCESS table keeps in-frame sequences only and misses some clones. Where compared with another copy, unresolved V genes explain less than half of these, and the others have no known cause. For V, J and clone size, that table is used; D and trimming come from the DNA. A total of more than 2 million clones appear in this sample, 95% of them only once. The ten largest clones capture 0.1% to 0.15% of the sample.

Comment on this clone: Its antigen is not yet known. Base-call qualities are not available, and no considerably larger clone is one nucleotide away.

The material sequenced was naive CD4+ T cells sorted from blood. The sample's cell subset or site label, decoded: CD45RA+ positively selected. Here the chain combines TRBV18 and TRBJ2-5; there is no confident call for the D gene. The TCR was taken from a man in his late teens or twenties in good health. Here the CDR3 is given as CASSPPRGPETQYF. The sequenced DNA: TGTGCCAGCTCACCACCCAGAGGACCAGAGACCCAGTACTTC. With the portions outside the CDR3 filled from the reference TRBV18 and TRBJ2-5 genes, the complete variable region becomes NAGVMQNPRHLVRRRGQEARLRCSPMKGHSHVYWYRQLPEEGLKFMVYLQKENIIDESGMPKERFSAEFPKEGPSILRIQQVVRGDSAAYFCASSPPRGPETQYFGPGTRLLVL.